The clone carrying this T cell receptor beta chain came up once. These data are taken from a study of blood T cell repertoires in COVID-19. At the level of the study: The samples span acute and convalescent COVID-19 from the United States, Italy and Spain. T cells, B-cell-depleted T cells, or PBMCs provided the cDNA or gDNA that served as material.

Authors' methods: From reference gene primer amplification, estimates of nucleated cell counts were derived. Repertoires were generated with immunoSEQ multiplex PCR, while TCRdb's copy carries only in-frame clones and drops some. The V and J calls and clone size were taken over from that table, and D and trimming were inferred from the DNA. Found here are 390,000 or so clones, about nine tenths of them singletons; the top ten hold over 1.1%. In germline, CDR1 is LNHDA, CDR2 SQIVND (reference sequence). The CDR3 consists of 15 residues. The ends lost 11 bases at V and 3 bases at J; junction bases unmatched: 12.

This receptor was obtained from a woman aged 25 to 39 with active or convalescent COVID-19. The sample was peripheral blood. The chain has TRBV19 and TRBJ1-4; 7 positions match TRBD1. The CDR3 loop is CAAAHPGTANEKLFF. Here the CDR3 DNA reads TGTGCCGCCGCACACCCAGGGACAGCTAATGAAAAACTGTTTTTT.